These 14 T cell receptor beta chains were sequenced from one sample in a study of beta chain features in type 1 diabetes. Sequenced material consisted of expressed TCRB transcripts (all of the isolated RNA was reverse transcribed). The method was immunoSEQ multiplex PCR; TCRdb's version includes in-frame clones alone and lacks a portion of them. The sample carries hundreds of thousands of clones, around 14% recorded once. Sequencing was carried out using naive CD4+ T cells from blood. Every receptor here comes from a man aged 25-45 years in good health.

The chain has TRBV7-2 and TRBJ1-6; D is unclear. Trimming removed 7 bases at V and 10 bases at J, with 11 bases between. The CDR3 has 12 amino acids. The germline gives CDR1 SGHTA, CDR2 FQGNSA. CDR3 in DNA: TGTGCCAGCAACTCCCACAGCTCACCCCTCCACTTT. Its protein product is CASNSHSSPLHF.

This clone was observed a handful of times. J is TRBJ2-7 and V is TRBV10-3, with D perhaps TRBD1 or TRBD2 (5 bases each). This CDR3 region has 12 residues. Germline V lookup: CDR1 ENHRY, CDR2 SYGVKD. Trimming took 8 bases from V and 7 from J, leaving 15 bases between them. CDR3 protein: CAIGTASGEQYV. In DNA form, the CDR3 reads TGTGCCATCGGGACGGCGTCTGGGGAGCAGTACGTC.

The chain has TRBV15 and TRBJ2-5; possibly TRBD1 for D (5 bases). Trimming took 11 bases from V and 3 from J, leaving 16 bases between them. Germline V gene sequence: CDR1 LNHNV, CDR2 YYDKDF (reference sequence). The CDR3 is made up of 13 amino acids. The CDR3 bases are TGTGCCTCGCGAAAGGTGACAGAAGAGACCCAGTACTTC. Amino acids: CASRKVTEETQYF.

There are a few counts of this clone. The chain combines TRBV15 with TRBJ2-7, with a weak D call TRBD2 (6 bases). CDR1 and CDR2 from the germline V gene are LNHNV and YYDKDF (reference sequence). The germline V and J ends were trimmed by 0 bases and 4 bases, with 13 bases remaining between them. This CDR3 contains 15 residues. The CDR3 here is CATSREGTPGYEQYV. DNA for the CDR3: TGTGCCACCAGCAGAGAAGGGACTCCGGGATACGAGCAGTACGTC.

This chain uses TRBV6-5 with TRBJ2-5; the D gene is possibly TRBD2 (6 bases). V lost 5 bases and J 8 bases, leaving 12 bases between the germline ends. This CDR3 spans 12 amino acids. CDR1 and CDR2 from the germline V gene are MNHEY and SVGAGI. The DNA for the CDR3 is TGTGCCAGCAGTGAAACCGGGAGTACCCAGTACTTC. Encoded protein: CASSETGSTQYF.

This chain links TRBV7-2 with TRBJ1-1, with D maybe TRBD1 (6 bases). CDR1 and CDR2 (germline): SGHTA, FQGNSA. Trimming removed 5 bases at V and 10 bases at J, with 17 bases between. The CDR3 length is 13 residues. The CDR3 loop is CASSLRQDPLAFF. The CDR3 nucleotides read TGTGCCAGCAGCCTTCGACAGGACCCCTTAGCTTTCTTT.

The sample holds a few counts of this clone. The gene calls are TRBV20-1 and TRBJ2-5, with unresolved D. CDR3 length: 10 amino acids. V gave up 4 bases and J gave up 7 bases, with 7 bases separating them. CDR1 is DFQATT, CDR2 SNEGSKA, per germline (reference sequence). CDR3 bases: TGCAGTGCTATTTCCGGGACCCAGTACTTC. This translates into CSAISGTQYF.

This clone has a handful of counts. Other DNA sequences in this sample translate to the same CDR3. V and J are TRBV18 and TRBJ2-3; D unresolved. Germline V gives CDR1 KGHSH, CDR2 LQKENI. The V end lost 0 bases, the J end lost 2 bases, and 3 bases lay between the germline ends. The CDR3 is made up of 13 amino acids. The CDR3, as DNA: TGTGCCAGCTCACCACCCTCCACAGATACGCAGTATTTT. Its protein is CASSPPSTDTQYF.

In its sample, this clone was seen a few times. The CDR3 nucleotides read TGTGCCAGCAGCTACGACCTGCTACACGGAGGAGTGTATGGCTACACCTTC. Translation gives CASSYDLLHGGVYGYTF. This rearrangement joins TRBV7-2 to TRBJ1-2; D gene uncertain. V dropped 4 bases and J dropped 5 bases, with 23 bases sitting between them. The CDR3 contains 17 residues. From germline, CDR1 is SGHTA and CDR2 FQGNSA.

This clone occurred a few times. The rearrangement joins TRBV4-1 to TRBJ2-2; perhaps TRBD2 as D (5 bases). This CDR3 has 13 residues. V lost 6 bases and J 9 bases, leaving 14 bases between the germline ends. Germline assignment: CDR1 MGHRA and CDR2 YSYEKL. The CDR3 protein is CASRQLGLRELFF. CDR3 in DNA: TGCGCCAGCAGACAACTAGGGTTAAGGGAGCTGTTTTTT.

There are a few counts of this clone. The J gene is TRBJ1-6, the V gene TRBV9, with 7 positions matching TRBD1. Germline assignment: CDR1 SGDLS and CDR2 YYNGEE. V shed 4 bases, J shed 11 bases, and the junction held 6 bases outside the gene matches. This CDR3 has 13 amino acids. CDR3 sequence (DNA): TGTGCCAGCAGCTCCAGACAGGGCGCACCCCTCCACTTT. Translation gives CASSSRQGAPLHF.

V usage is TRBV4-3 and J usage is TRBJ2-3, with a tentative D call TRBD2 (6 bases). Trimming pared 4 bases from V and 2 bases from J, leaving 10 bases between. Germline lookup yields CDR1 LGHNA and CDR2 YSLEER. The CDR3 spans 14 residues. This chain's CDR3 is CASSPRDVTDTQYF. The CDR3 nucleotides are TGCGCCAGCAGCCCGCGGGACGTCACAGATACGCAGTATTTT.

The chain recombines TRBV14 with TRBJ2-5, with TRBD1 matching 7 bases. Germline-derived CDR1 and CDR2 are SGHDN and FVKESK. Germline trimming cut 0 bases from V and 4 bases from J; bases unmatched to any gene: 8. The length of the CDR3 is 16 residues. The CDR3 nucleotides read TGTGCCAGCAGCCAAGATCCGGACAGGATCCGAGAGACCCAGTACTTC. Amino acids: CASSQDPDRIRETQYF. The full variable domain, completed using reference TRBV14 and TRBJ2-5, is EAGVTQFPSHSVIEKGQTVTLRCDPISGHDNLYWYRRVMGKEIKFLLHFVKESKQDESGMPNNRFLAERTGGTYSTLKVQPAELEDSGVYFCASSQDPDRIRETQYFGPGTRLLVL.

This clone was counted a few times. The chain's CDR3 is CASSFERGTGANVLTF. Here the CDR3 DNA reads TGTGCCAGCAGTTTTGAGAGGGGTACAGGGGCCAACGTCCTGACTTTC. The gene calls are TRBV27 and TRBJ2-6; D could derive from TRBD1 or TRBD2 (5 bases each). V was trimmed by 3 bases and J by 4 bases, leaving 13 bases between them. This CDR3 is built from 16 residues. The germline V gene has CDR1 MNHEY and CDR2 SMNVEV (reference sequence).